Listed here are 5 T cell receptor beta chains from one sample, sequenced in a study of T cells expressing NK-cell markers. Following a re-call of the 5' RACE reads, TCRdb has one entry per CDR3 protein and lacks DNA. Its table lists almost 450,000 distinct CDR3 sequences. The specimen was blood T cells: a sorted CD56 or NKG2C T cell subset, CD4+ or CD8+ T cells, or bulk PBMC T cells (not recorded which). The receptors were gathered from a woman between 18 and 70 years old in good health.

CDR3 loop: CASSLGGTSGNTIYF. J is TRBJ1-3 and V is TRBV28; the TRBD1 assignment by TCRdb is unverifiable without DNA. This CDR3 is built from 15 residues. Per germline, CDR1 MDHEN and CDR2 SYDVKM. The full variable domain, in which reference TRBV28 and TRBJ1-3 provide the parts outside the CDR3, is DVKVTQSSRYLVKRTGEKVFLECVQDMDHENMFWYRQDPGLGLRLIYFSYDVKMKEKGDIPEGYSVSREKKERFSLILESASTNQTSMYLCASSLGGTSGNTIYFGEGSWLTVV.

Here the CDR3 reads CATSTSAGGSYEQYF. This chain connects TRBV15 to TRBJ2-7; there is no DNA to check the TCRdb D call of TRBD2. CDR3 size: 15 residues. The germline CDR1 and CDR2 sequences are LNHNV and YYDKDF (reference sequence). Full variable domain (rest looked up from reference TRBV15 and TRBJ2-7): DAMVIQNPRYQVTQFGKPVTLSCSQTLNHNVMYWYQQKSSQAPKLLFHYYDKDFNNEADTPDNFQSRRPNTSFCFLDIRSPGLGDTAMYLCATSTSAGGSYEQYFGPGTRLTVT.

The rearrangement uses TRBV7-9 and TRBJ2-1; TCRdb names TRBD2, which stays unverified in the absence of DNA. Germline CDR1 and CDR2: SEHNR and FQNEAQ (reference sequence). The CDR3 contains 14 residues. CDR3 region: CASREGGGVNEQFF.

This chain connects TRBV4-3 to TRBJ1-2; no DNA is available, so the TRBD1 call from TCRdb remains unchecked. Germline lookup yields CDR1 LGHNA and CDR2 YSLEER. CDR3 length equals 14 residues. CDR3 residues: CASSQWDGTPGYTF.

The chain is built from TRBV11-1 and TRBJ2-3; the D call from TCRdb, TRBD2, cannot be confirmed without DNA. There are 18 residues in the CDR3. Germline V lookup: CDR1 SGHAT, CDR2 FQDESV (reference sequence). The CDR3 loop reads CASSPTSGLAGPTDTQYF.